These 20 T cell receptor beta chains share one sample of origin, sequenced in a study of shared T cell receptors in the human thymus. The assay was immunoSEQ multiplex PCR, and TCRdb's table has in-frame clones only and misses some. The sample consists of approximately 730,000 clones, approximately 83% of them appearing once. This sample was also put to use in a study of human thymus T cells.

Sequences were obtained from thymocytes. The receptors shown here come from a girl less than two years old with a congenital heart defect.

The V call is TRBV18, the J call TRBJ1-4; tentative D call: TRBD1 (6 bases). This CDR3 comprises 14 residues. Trimming took off 4 bases at V and 4 bases at J, with 10 bases between the two ends. Germline V gene lookup returns CDR1 KGHSH and CDR2 LQKENI. The CDR3 DNA reads as TGTGCCAGCTCACGACAGGCCTGTAATGAAAAACTGTTTTTT. Translating gives CASSRQACNEKLFF.

This clone was counted between two and nine times. The rearrangement links TRBV2 to TRBJ2-7; D possibly corresponds to TRBD1 (5 bases). Trimming took off 6 bases at V and 0 bases at J, with 15 bases between the two ends. This CDR3 has 15 amino acids. Germline V gene sequence: CDR1 SNHLY, CDR2 FYNNEI. This CDR3 reads CASSVWAQGSYEQYF. In DNA, the CDR3 is TGTGCCAGCAGCGTCTGGGCTCAGGGCTCCTACGAGCAGTACTTC.

The chain has TRBV5-6 and TRBJ2-6; TRBD1 aligns across 7 bases. Per germline, CDR1 SGHDT and CDR2 YYEEEE. The CDR3 extends over 18 amino acids. Trimming removed 5 bases from V and 0 bases from J; junction bases left unmatched: 11. The CDR3 sequence: CASRSDDRVPSGANVLTF. The CDR3 DNA reads TGTGCCAGCAGGTCTGACGACAGGGTCCCCTCTGGGGCCAACGTCCTGACTTTC.

This rearrangement joins TRBV28 to TRBJ2-1; D unclear. Germline V CDR1 and CDR2: MDHEN, SYDVKM. The CDR3 has 13 residues. V lost 3 bases to trimming and J lost 7 bases, with 10 bases between them. Here the CDR3 reads CASSLRIRNEQFF. CDR3 bases: TGTGCCAGCAGTTTGCGGATCCGGAATGAGCAGTTCTTC.

The J gene is TRBJ2-7, the V gene TRBV7-6, with D possibly matching TRBD2 (6 bases). The germline V and J ends were trimmed by 5 bases and 7 bases, with 15 bases remaining between them. This CDR3 contains 13 residues. Germline CDR1 is SGHVS and CDR2 is FNYEAQ. For the CDR3, the DNA is TGTGCCAGCAGCCGCGGGACTCAAAGGGAGCAGTACTTC. Amino acids: CASSRGTQREQYF.

The CDR3: CASSLGRDRAYEQYF. The CDR3 bases are TGTGCCAGCAGCTTAGGTCGAGACAGGGCCTACGAGCAGTACTTC. The chain links TRBV11-2 to TRBJ2-7; 7 bases are a match to TRBD1. CDR3 size: 15 residues. Trimming cost V 1 base and J 2 bases; bases outside gene matches: 5. Germline values: CDR1 SGHAT, CDR2 FQNNGV.

Note on this clone: The sample carries other DNA sequences with the same CDR3. V usage is TRBV5-1 and J usage is TRBJ1-6; TRBD1 agrees at 9 bases. The CDR3 is made up of 15 amino acids. Per the germline V gene, CDR1 is SGHRS and CDR2 is YFSETQ. After removal of 5 bases from V and 13 bases from J, the junction contained 13 bases not matched to a gene. CDR3 region: CASSGVRTGESPLHF. The CDR3 nucleotides read TGCGCCAGCAGTGGGGTGCGGACAGGGGAGTCCCCCCTCCACTTT.

This clone was detected only once. The chain links TRBV13 to TRBJ2-1; a weak D match, TRBD1 (5 bases). The germline gives CDR1 PRHDT, CDR2 FYEKMQ (reference sequence). V was pared by 5 bases and J by 4 bases, with 12 bases between. CDR3 size: 14 residues. The CDR3 DNA reads TGTGCCAGCAGCGCTCCTCAGGGTTACAATGAGCAGTTCTTC. Residues: CASSAPQGYNEQFF. Variable domain in full (rest from reference TRBV13 and TRBJ2-1): AAGVIQSPRHLIKEKRETATLKCYPIPRHDTVYWYQQGPGQDPQFLISFYEKMQSDKGSIPDRFSAQQFSDYHSELNMSSLELGDSALYFCASSAPQGYNEQFFGPGTRLTVL.

This rearrangement joins TRBV10-3 to TRBJ2-1; TRBD2 aligns across 13 bases. Trimming cost V 4 bases and J 4 bases; bases outside gene matches: 7. Germline V CDR1 and CDR2: ENHRY, SYGVKD. The CDR3 sequence is 17 residues long. DNA for the CDR3: TGTGCCATCAGTGCCGGGACTAGCGGGGTGAAATACAATGAGCAGTTCTTC. Translating it yields CAISAGTSGVKYNEQFF.

The chain combines TRBV9 with TRBJ2-1; maybe TRBD2 (6 bases). Germline CDR1 reads SGDLS; CDR2 reads YYNGEE. CDR3 length equals 15 residues. V was cut by 2 bases and J by 8 bases, with 17 bases left in between. CDR3 nucleotide sequence: TGTGCCAGCAGCGTCCGGGTCCCGCGGGGCGATGAGCAGTTCTTC. Amino acid sequence: CASSVRVPRGDEQFF.

CDR3 in amino acids: CASSRTGDEQYF. CDR3 sequence (DNA): TGTGCCAGCAGCCGGACAGGGGACGAGCAGTACTTC. The chain uses TRBV13 and TRBJ2-7, with 9 bases lining up with TRBD1. CDR3 length equals 12 residues. The V gene end was trimmed by 5 bases and the J gene end by 5 bases; junction bases not matched to a gene: 1. Germline V gene sequence: CDR1 PRHDT, CDR2 FYEKMQ (reference sequence).

The V gene is TRBV2, the J gene TRBJ1-2, with D perhaps TRBD1 (6 bases). V was shortened by 10 bases and J by 7 bases, with 16 bases between the two germline ends. The CDR3 is made up of 12 amino acids. Germline CDR1 reads SNHLY; CDR2 reads FYNNEI. CDR3: CANSRGGGGYTF. CDR3 DNA sequence: TGTGCCAACTCCAGGGGCGGGGGTGGCTACACCTTC.

This chain joins TRBV4-1 and TRBJ2-1, with 7 positions matching TRBD2. Germline V gives CDR1 MGHRA, CDR2 YSYEKL. Unmatched junction bases numbered 17, after V lost 4 bases and J lost 8 bases. CDR3 length: 17 amino acids. The CDR3 loop is CASSRIVLADGIDEQFF. The CDR3 coding sequence is TGCGCCAGCAGCCGTATTGTCCTAGCGGACGGAATCGATGAGCAGTTCTTC.

The gene calls are TRBV7-2 and TRBJ2-5; 10 bases match TRBD2. This CDR3 spans 16 amino acids. V was clipped by 2 bases and J by 3 bases; unmatched bases: 6. CDR1 is SGHTA, CDR2 FQGNSA, per germline. The CDR3 reads CASSLKIAGGKETQYF. As DNA, the CDR3 is TGTGCCAGCAGCTTAAAAATAGCGGGGGGCAAAGAGACCCAGTACTTC. The whole variable domain, filled in from reference TRBV7-2 and TRBJ2-5, reads GAGVSQSPSNKVTEKGKDVELRCDPISGHTALYWYRQSLGQGLEFLIYFQGNSAPDKSGLPSDRFSAERTGGSVSTLTIQRTQQEDSAVYLCASSLKIAGGKETQYFGPGTRLLVL.

CDR3 loop: CASSLLSTGELFF. CDR3 in DNA: TGTGCCAGCAGCCTCTTGTCCACCGGGGAGCTGTTTTTT. This chain joins TRBV14 and TRBJ2-2; D not resolved. The germline CDR1 and CDR2 sequences are SGHDN and FVKESK. Trimming cost V 4 bases and J 4 bases, with 7 bases left between them. The CDR3 contains 13 residues. The full variable domain, its missing parts supplied by reference TRBV14 and TRBJ2-2, is EAGVTQFPSHSVIEKGQTVTLRCDPISGHDNLYWYRRVMGKEIKFLLHFVKESKQDESGMPNNRFLAERTGGTYSTLKVQPAELEDSGVYFCASSLLSTGELFFGEGSRLTVL.

This sequence joins TRBV28 and TRBJ2-3; possible D gene TRBD1, 5 bases. Germline loops: CDR1 MDHEN, CDR2 SYDVKM. V was clipped by 3 bases and J by 6 bases, with 13 bases between them. This CDR3 has 14 amino acids. The CDR3 region has the DNA TGTGCCAGCAGTTTCTCCCAGGGTGAGGATACGCAGTATTTT. As protein: CASSFSQGEDTQYF. Based on the CDR3 plus reference TRBV28 and TRBJ2-3, the full variable domain is DVKVTQSSRYLVKRTGEKVFLECVQDMDHENMFWYRQDPGLGLRLIYFSYDVKMKEKGDIPEGYSVSREKKERFSLILESASTNQTSMYLCASSFSQGEDTQYFGPGTRLTVL.

The chain carries TRBV6-5 and TRBJ1-4; a possible D gene is TRBD1 (6 bases). Germline V CDR1 and CDR2: MNHEY, SVGAGI. The V end was cut by 4 bases, the J end by 8 bases, with 14 bases between. The CDR3 has 14 amino acids. In nucleotides, the CDR3 is TGTGCCAGCAGTTCGGCCAGGGGCTTAGAAAAACTGTTTTTT. The encoded protein is CASSSARGLEKLFF.

The chain links TRBV27 to TRBJ1-1, with unresolved D. Germline V gene sequence: CDR1 MNHEY, CDR2 SMNVEV (reference sequence). CDR3 length: 20 residues. Trimming took off 5 bases at V and 0 bases at J, with 28 bases between the two ends. The CDR3 sequence: CASSTYPTPLPTDMNTEAFF. DNA of the CDR3: TGTGCCAGCAGTACTTACCCCACACCCCTCCCCACAGACATGAACACTGAAGCTTTCTTT.

This CDR3 reads CASSHPGTGDGYTF. CDR3 nucleotide sequence: TGTGCCAGCAGCCATCCCGGGACAGGGGATGGCTACACCTTC. This chain uses TRBV14 with TRBJ1-2; 10 bases fit TRBD1. The CDR3 loop spans 14 amino acids. Trimming cost V 3 bases and J 6 bases; bases outside gene matches: 4. CDR1 SGHDN and CDR2 FVKESK come from the germline V gene.

The chain carries TRBV15 and TRBJ1-1; no definite D call. The CDR3 sequence is 15 residues long. The V and J ends lost 7 bases and 2 bases respectively, with 17 bases between them. CDR1 and CDR2 (germline): LNHNV, YYDKDF (reference sequence). The CDR3 bases are TGTGCCACCACCCGGGAGATAACAATCAACACTGAAGCTTTCTTT. This sequence encodes CATTREITINTEAFF.